The 26 T cell receptor beta chains reported below all come from one sample, sequenced in a study of T cell responses to AZD1222 COVID-19 vaccine (dated by TCRdb to the early 2020s). The time point tag for this specimen amounts to: baseline before first vaccination. In light of the paper, this sample's treatment or condition label describes: meningococcal conjugate vaccine given as trial control. Libraries came from the immunoSEQ multiplex PCR assay. TCRdb mirrors the immuneACCESS table, restricted to in-frame sequences. Some clones are absent from its copies; in checked studies, under half trace to an unresolved V gene, and the reason for the others is unknown. This sample comprises about 110,000 clones, around nine tenths of them detected only once. Over 3% of the sample comes from the top ten. The starting material was peripheral blood, obtained on day 0 of MenACWY control vaccination. The source is an adult in good health.

This sequence joins TRBV7-2 and TRBJ2-1, with 9 bases matching TRBD2. J gave up 8 bases and V 5 bases, and 7 bases lay outside the gene matches. The CDR3 sequence is 14 residues long. The germline CDR1 and CDR2 sequences are SGHTA and FQGNSA. This chain's CDR3 is CASSRESGGHEQFF. CDR3 nucleotide sequence: TGTGCCAGCAGCAGAGAAAGCGGGGGGCATGAGCAGTTCTTC.

This chain connects TRBV7-9 to TRBJ2-5; D is unclear. The CDR3 contains 15 residues. V lost 1 base, J lost 2 bases, and 11 bases lay in between. Germline V lookup: CDR1 SEHNR, CDR2 FQNEAQ (reference sequence). The CDR3 nucleotides read TGTGCCAGCAGCTTAGTAGGCCAAAAACAAGAGACCCAGTACTTC. Translation: CASSLVGQKQETQYF. Using reference TRBV7-9 and TRBJ2-5 for the parts outside the CDR3, the full variable domain is DTGVSQNPRHKITKRGQNVTFRCDPISEHNRLYWYRQTLGQGPEFLTYFQNEAQLEKSRLLSDRFSAERPKGSFSTLEIQRTEQGDSAMYLCASSLVGQKQETQYFGPGTRLLVL.

V gene TRBV7-8 combines with J gene TRBJ2-3; 12 bases are shared with TRBD2. Germline V lookup: CDR1 SGHVS, CDR2 FQNEAQ. The CDR3 has 19 residues. Germline trimming cut 5 bases from V and 0 bases from J; bases unmatched to any gene: 12. DNA for the CDR3: TGTGCCAGCAGCCGCCCCCCTCGACTAGCGGGGGCTAGCACAGATACGCAGTATTTT. Amino acids: CASSRPPRLAGASTDTQYF.

This chain joins TRBV9 and TRBJ1-1; D may be TRBD1 (5 bases). V lost 0 bases, J lost 5 bases, and 8 bases lay in between. The CDR3 is 13 amino acids. Looked up from germline, CDR1 is SGDLS and CDR2 is YYNGEE. The CDR3 loop is CASSVAPGTEAFF. DNA of the CDR3: TGTGCCAGCAGCGTAGCTCCAGGGACTGAAGCTTTCTTT.

V gene TRBV27 combines with J gene TRBJ1-5, with 10 bases that match TRBD1. The V gene end was trimmed by 5 bases and the J gene end by 7 bases; junction bases not matched to a gene: 8. The germline V gene has CDR1 MNHEY and CDR2 SMNVEV (reference sequence). The CDR3 runs 15 residues. CDR3 bases: TGTGCCAGCAGTCAAGGACAGGGGGAATGGCAGCCCCAGCATTTT. Residues: CASSQGQGEWQPQHF.

The CDR3 sequence: CASSLGGRTGEGEQYF. As DNA, the CDR3 is TGTGCCAGCAGCTTAGGGGGAAGGACAGGGGAAGGCGAGCAGTACTTC. This sequence joins TRBV11-3 and TRBJ2-7, with 9 bases fitting TRBD1. With V trimmed by 1 base and J by 6 bases, 10 bases remained unmatched. This CDR3 region has 16 residues. From germline, CDR1 is SGHNT and CDR2 YENEEA.

The chain joins TRBV7-6 to TRBJ2-7; 10 nucleotides align to TRBD2. CDR1 SGHVS and CDR2 FNYEAQ come from the germline V gene. The CDR3 is 13 amino acids. After removal of 5 bases from V and 6 bases from J, the junction contained 4 bases not matched to a gene. The CDR3 loop is CASSPGLASEQYF. The CDR3, as DNA: TGTGCCAGCAGCCCGGGACTAGCGAGCGAGCAGTACTTC.

DNA of the CDR3: TGTGCCAGCAGTTGGATCGACAGGTCTGGCTACACCTTC. Encoded protein: CASSWIDRSGYTF. This chain joins TRBV27 and TRBJ1-2, with D possibly being TRBD1 (6 bases). The V gene's germline CDR1 is MNHEY and CDR2 SMNVEV (reference sequence). The CDR3 consists of 13 residues. Trimming cost V 4 bases and J 7 bases, with 13 bases left between them.

This sequence joins TRBV4-1 and TRBJ2-1; TRBD1 is a possible D gene (6 bases). The CDR3 is 17 residues long. From germline, CDR1 is MGHRA and CDR2 YSYEKL. Trimming took off 4 bases at V and 0 bases at J, with 16 bases between the two ends. The CDR3 bases are TGCGCCAGCAGCCCCTTGGGGGCGGATAACTCCTACAATGAGCAGTTCTTC. Translating gives CASSPLGADNSYNEQFF.

This chain connects TRBV3-1 (or the pseudogene TRBV3-2) to TRBJ1-6, with D tentatively TRBD1 (6 bases). The germline CDR1 and CDR2 sequences are LGHDT and YNNKEL (reference sequence). This CDR3 is built from 18 residues. The ends were cut back, 8 bases at V and 7 bases at J, with 27 bases in the middle. The CDR3 nucleotides are TGTGCCAGCGCGCCTCGGCCCCCGGGACAAACGGCGAATTCACCCCTCCACTTT. Residues: CASAPRPPGQTANSPLHF.

The chain carries TRBV6-5 and TRBJ1-1, with D hard to call. The CDR3 totals 14 residues. CDR1 is MNHEY, CDR2 SVGAGI, per germline. Between the trimmed V and J ends, which lost 4 bases and 0 bases, there was a span of 9 bases. CDR3: CASSSDTMNTEAFF. The CDR3 DNA follows: TGTGCCAGCAGTTCCGACACCATGAACACTGAAGCTTTCTTT.

The rearrangement uses TRBV6-1 and TRBJ1-2, with 7 bases aligning to TRBD1. This CDR3 is built from 14 residues. Germline CDR1 reads MNHNS; CDR2 reads SASEGT. After removal of 6 bases from V and 7 bases from J, the junction contained 11 bases not matched to a gene. In nucleotides, the CDR3 is TGTGCCAGCAGCAACAACAGGGGCGGCGGTGGCTACACCTTC. Translated, it gives CASSNNRGGGGYTF.

The genes are TRBV10-3 and TRBJ2-7; tentatively, D is TRBD1 (6 bases). This CDR3 is 14 amino acids long. Germline V gene data show CDR1 as ENHRY and CDR2 as SYGVKD. The V end lost 4 bases, the J end lost 2 bases, and 12 bases lay between the germline ends. The CDR3 loop reads CAISGGQITYEQYF. The DNA of the CDR3 is TGTGCCATCAGTGGAGGACAGATTACCTACGAGCAGTACTTC.

This clone occurred a few times. The chain couples TRBV6-1 to TRBJ1-5; 7 nucleotides agree with TRBD1. This CDR3 comprises 15 residues. Germline V gene sequence: CDR1 MNHNS, CDR2 SASEGT. Trimming at V came to 0 bases and at J to 6 bases, leaving 5 bases not matched to a gene. The CDR3 sequence is CASSEALEGAQPQHF. The CDR3 DNA sequence: TGTGCCAGCAGTGAAGCGCTAGAGGGGGCTCAGCCCCAGCATTTT.

The rearrangement uses TRBV5-4 and TRBJ1-1, with TRBD1 identical over 9 bases. Trimming removed 6 bases from V and 7 bases from J; junction bases left unmatched: 7. Per the germline V gene, CDR1 is SGHNT and CDR2 is YYREEE (reference sequence). This CDR3 has 13 residues. The CDR3 region has the DNA TGTGCCAGCACCCGGGACAGGGCCTATGAAGCTTTCTTT. It is translated as CASTRDRAYEAFF.

The chain carries TRBV2 and TRBJ1-1; D uncertain. This CDR3 spans 13 amino acids. Trimming pared 3 bases from V and 4 bases from J, leaving 9 bases between. The germline gives CDR1 SNHLY, CDR2 FYNNEI. CDR3 nucleotide sequence: TGTGCCAGCAGTGAGGGCCCCACCACTGAAGCTTTCTTT. Translating it yields CASSEGPTTEAFF.

The gene calls are TRBV10-3 and TRBJ1-1; TRBD1 matches at 7 bases. V lost 5 bases, J lost 0 bases, and 3 bases stayed unmatched. The germline CDR1 and CDR2 sequences are ENHRY and SYGVKD. This CDR3 contains 14 residues. DNA of the CDR3: TGTGCCATCAGTAGGGGACAGATGAACACTGAAGCTTTCTTT. It codes for CAISRGQMNTEAFF.

The V call is TRBV19, the J call TRBJ1-6; no definite D call. Germline V lookup: CDR1 LNHDA, CDR2 SQIVND (reference sequence). The V end lost 8 bases, the J end lost 9 bases, and 17 bases lay between the germline ends. The CDR3 is 14 residues long. In DNA, the CDR3 is TGTGCCAGTTCGGAGGGAGGCTGGAGTTCACCCCTCCACTTT. This translates into CASSEGGWSSPLHF.

The chain joins TRBV29-1 to TRBJ1-2; D is unresolved. Trimming pared 7 bases from V and 4 bases from J, leaving 16 bases between. In germline, CDR1 is SQVTM, CDR2 ANQGSEA. The CDR3 extends over 13 amino acids. CDR3 protein: CSAGRESLYGYTF. DNA for the CDR3: TGCAGCGCCGGACGGGAGAGTCTCTATGGCTACACCTTC.

The chain combines TRBV11-2 with TRBJ1-6; 7 nucleotides align to TRBD1. Germline lookup yields CDR1 SGHAT and CDR2 FQNNGV. Unmatched junction bases numbered 8, after V lost 5 bases and J lost 7 bases. This CDR3 comprises 15 residues. CDR3 nucleotides: TGTGCCAGCAGCGCTGCAGGGGGTTGGAATTCACCCCTCCACTTT. Protein sequence: CASSAAGGWNSPLHF.

In its sample, this clone was seen a few times. This chain connects TRBV27 to TRBJ1-2; TRBD1 agrees at 8 bases. CDR3 length: 16 amino acids. Germline CDR1 MNHEY, CDR2 SMNVEV (reference sequence). With 5 bases clipped from V and 3 bases from J, the junction kept 11 bases outside the gene matches. CDR3 in DNA: TGTGCCAGCAGTCCCTCCCCGACAGGGGTTGACTATGGCTACACCTTC. Its protein is CASSPSPTGVDYGYTF.

This sequence joins TRBV18 and TRBJ1-1; 7 bases map to TRBD1. The CDR3 sequence is 14 residues long. V dropped 2 bases and J dropped 4; count of bases not matched to a gene: 4. Germline V gene lookup returns CDR1 KGHSH and CDR2 LQKENI. The CDR3, as DNA: TGTGCCAGCTCACCAGCAGGGGGTCTCACTGAAGCTTTCTTT. Translated: CASSPAGGLTEAFF.

This chain connects TRBV6-5 to TRBJ1-5; D unclear. V was trimmed by 0 bases and J by 7 bases, leaving 10 bases between them. The CDR3 length is 14 residues. Germline CDR1 and CDR2: MNHEY and SVGAGI. The CDR3 region is CASSYSSSMQPQHF. The CDR3 DNA reads as TGTGCCAGCAGTTACTCGAGTAGCATGCAGCCCCAGCATTTT.

The chain carries TRBV20-1 and TRBJ2-3; D uncertain. CDR3 length: 13 residues. V gave up 3 bases and J gave up 2 bases, with 9 bases separating them. Germline V gene lookup returns CDR1 DFQATT and CDR2 SNEGSKA (reference sequence). The CDR3 sequence: CSASRSVTDTQYF. In DNA form, the CDR3 reads TGCAGTGCTAGTCGAAGCGTCACAGATACGCAGTATTTT.

The gene calls are TRBV5-1 and TRBJ1-1; 8 bases align to TRBD1. The CDR3 has 13 residues. Germline trimming cut 1 base from V and 4 bases from J; bases unmatched to any gene: 0. The germline V gene encodes CDR1 SGHRS and CDR2 YFSETQ. The chain's CDR3 is CASSLTGGTEAFF. The CDR3 DNA sequence: TGCGCCAGCAGCTTGACAGGGGGCACTGAAGCTTTCTTT.

CDR3 region: CASSSSIQTSALDTQYF. CDR3 coding DNA: TGTGCCAGCAGCTCCTCGATTCAGACTAGCGCCTTAGATACGCAGTATTTT. The V and J genes are TRBV7-2 and TRBJ2-3, with TRBD2 matching 8 bases. The V and J ends lost 4 bases and 5 bases, in that order; junction bases with no gene match: 14. In germline, CDR1 is SGHTA, CDR2 FQGNSA. CDR3 length: 17 residues. Using reference TRBV7-2 and TRBJ2-3 for the parts outside the CDR3, the full variable domain is GAGVSQSPSNKVTEKGKDVELRCDPISGHTALYWYRQSLGQGLEFLIYFQGNSAPDKSGLPSDRFSAERTGGSVSTLTIQRTQQEDSAVYLCASSSSIQTSALDTQYFGPGTRLTVL.